The TCR beta chain described here comes from a study of cytomegalovirus exposure and HLA in healthy donors. This PCR relied on a set of 60 Vbeta primers and 13 Jbeta primers. Assay: immunoSEQ multiplex PCR; the TCRdb copy retains only in-frame clones and omits some. The sample shows around 190,000 clones, approximately 80% of them seen only once. The CDR3 consists of 14 residues. Germline V gene sequence: CDR1 WNHNN, CDR2 SYGVQD (reference sequence). V gave up 3 bases and J gave up 9 bases; unmatched junction bases: 6. Regarding this clone: What it binds is unknown.

Whole-study findings and limits: A missense DCLRE1C variant was associated with V- and J-gene trimming of TCR beta chains in a later analysis, and an independent cohort replicated the association. Among immune exposure information, only CMV serostatus was available. A further, later analysis showed that HLA-associated TCR beta chains (compared with equally common others) were more clonally expanded.

The clonotype originates from a girl aged 2 to 10 in good health and CMV-seropositive. This sequence joins TRBV10-1 and TRBJ2-3; 10 bases agree with TRBD2. The sequenced sample consisted of PBMCs. The DNA of the CDR3 is TGCGCCAGCAGTGAAACTAGCGGGGTCCGCACGCAGTATTTT. Protein: CASSETSGVRTQYF.